Listed below are T cell receptor beta chains from one sample, sequenced in a study of tumor and adjacent non-tumor tissue in lung cancer. A single record per CDR3 protein comes from TCRdb applying MiXCR to the multiplex PCR reads. Here the sample spans about 50,000 distinct CDR3 sequences, about 70% being singletons. The sample taken for sequencing was distant non-tumor lung tissue. Receptor source: a woman aged 55-69 years with non-small cell lung cancer. The CDR3 runs from the conserved cysteine through the conserved F or W. Each record gives: J gene, V gene, D gene, clone size, CDR3 protein, CDR3 DNA. A D gene is named only where the DNA matches it firmly. Only part of the rows carry a size: once, few, many, or a class if the clone is expanded.

TRBJ2-2 TRBV5-4 NA many CASSLAEKRVAGELFF TGTGCCAGCAGCTTAGCGGAAAAGCGGGTGGCCGGGGAGCTGTTTTTT
TRBJ2-7 TRBV6-2/TRBV6-3 NA NA CAGSFGLTPSEREQYF TGTGCCGGCAGTTTTGGACTAACCCCATCAGAAAGGGAGCAGTACTTC
TRBJ2-3 TRBV28 NA NA CASPGGYQGGTTDTQYF TGTGCCAGCCCCGGGGGCTATCAGGGGGGTACCACAGATACGCAGTATTTT
TRBJ2-7 TRBV12-3/TRBV12-4 TRBD2 few CASSSLGGTYGQYF TGTGCCAGCAGTTCTCTGGGGGGGACCTACGGGCAGTACTTC
TRBJ2-6 TRBV12-3/TRBV12-4 NA many CASAGDIRSGANVLTF TGTGCCAGCGCAGGGGACATACGCTCTGGGGCCAACGTCCTGACTTTC
TRBJ1-3 TRBV28 TRBD1 many CASSSGGEGSGNTIYF TGTGCCAGCAGTTCAGGGGGCGAGGGCTCTGGAAACACCATATATTTT
TRBJ2-7 TRBV16 TRBD2 NA CASSQSGLTSEQYF TGTGCTAGCAGCCAATCGGGACTAACCAGCGAGCAGTACTTC
TRBJ2-2 TRBV11-3 NA few CASSPHQSTSNTGELFF TGTGCCAGCAGCCCCCATCAATCGACATCGAACACCGGGGAGCTGTTTTTT
TRBJ1-1 TRBV5-1 TRBD1 NA CASSPQGVSTEAFF TGCGCCAGCAGCCCTCAGGGGGTCAGCACTGAAGCTTTCTTT
TRBJ2-3 TRBV11-3 NA NA CASRPGASGNTDAQYF TGTGCCAGCAGACCGGGGGCTAGCGGAAACACAGATGCGCAGTATTTT
TRBJ2-7 TRBV11-2 NA NA CASSLLTGLYEQYF TGTGCCAGCAGCTTACTAACAGGGCTTTACGAGCAGTACTTC
TRBJ2-7 TRBV11-2 NA NA CASSSKSGAFHEQYF TGTGCCAGCAGCTCGAAGTCAGGGGCCTTTCACGAGCAGTACTTC